This T cell receptor (beta chain) appears in the sequencing data of a study of blood T cell repertoires in COVID-19. Trimming shortened V by 5 bases and J by 4 bases, and 9 bases separated the two germline ends. Looked up from germline, CDR1 is KGHDR and CDR2 is SFDVKD. The length of the CDR3 is 13 residues. The data were produced by immunoSEQ multiplex PCR, yet TCRdb's version contains in-frame clones alone and is incomplete. This sample yields about 140,000 clones, of which over 80% are seen a single time; roughly 6.4% belongs to the top ten. The sequence came from a woman aged 40 to 50 who had recovered from COVID-19. Sequenced: PBMCs or T cells enriched from blood (not recorded which). The chain links TRBV24-1 to TRBJ2-3; D might be TRBD1 (6 bases). CDR3 DNA sequence: TGTGCCACCAGTGGGGGGCACGCAGATACGCAGTATTTT. Amino acid sequence: CATSGGHADTQYF.